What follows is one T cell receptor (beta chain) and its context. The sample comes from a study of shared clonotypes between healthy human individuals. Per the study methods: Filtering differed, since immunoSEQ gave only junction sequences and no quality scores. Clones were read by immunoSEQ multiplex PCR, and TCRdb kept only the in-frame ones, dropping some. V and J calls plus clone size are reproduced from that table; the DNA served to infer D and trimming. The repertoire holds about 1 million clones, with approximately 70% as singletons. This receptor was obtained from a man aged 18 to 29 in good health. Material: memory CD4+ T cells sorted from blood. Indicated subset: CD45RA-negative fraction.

The chain's CDR3 is CASSATGQGAYTEAFF. For the CDR3, the DNA is TGTGCCAGCAGCGCCACTGGACAGGGGGCGTACACTGAAGCTTTCTTT. J is TRBJ1-1 and V is TRBV7-3; 11 bases agree with TRBD1. The ends lost 5 bases at V and 3 bases at J; junction bases unmatched: 8. Germline values: CDR1 SGHTA, CDR2 FQGTGA. This CDR3 spans 16 amino acids.